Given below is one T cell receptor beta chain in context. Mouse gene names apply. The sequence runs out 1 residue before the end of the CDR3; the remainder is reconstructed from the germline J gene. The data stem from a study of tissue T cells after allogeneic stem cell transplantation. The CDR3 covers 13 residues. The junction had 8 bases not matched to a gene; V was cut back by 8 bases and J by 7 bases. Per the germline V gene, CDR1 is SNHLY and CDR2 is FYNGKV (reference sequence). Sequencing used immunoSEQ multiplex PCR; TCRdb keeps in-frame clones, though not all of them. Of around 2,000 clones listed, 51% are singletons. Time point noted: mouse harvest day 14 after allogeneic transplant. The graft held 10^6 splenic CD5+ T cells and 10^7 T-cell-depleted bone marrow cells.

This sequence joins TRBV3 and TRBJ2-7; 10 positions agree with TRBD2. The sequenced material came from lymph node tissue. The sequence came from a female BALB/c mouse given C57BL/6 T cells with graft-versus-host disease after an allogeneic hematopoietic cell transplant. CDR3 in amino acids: CASGDLGGREQYF. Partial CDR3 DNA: TGTGCCAGCGGTGACCTGGGGGGGCGGGAACAGTAC.